These 16 T cell receptor beta chains were sequenced from one sample in a study of shared clonotypes between healthy human individuals. Data came from immunoSEQ multiplex PCR; TCRdb stores just in-frame clones and leaves some out. The table includes approximately 1,000,000 clones, approximately 78% detected once. The sequencing sample was made of memory CD4+ T cells from PBMCs. Documented subset: CD45RA-negative fraction. These receptor sequences come from a man aged 18-30 years in good health. Some clones in this sample may be carry-over from other donors' samples.

The gene calls are TRBV28 and TRBJ2-1; TRBD1 or TRBD2 may be the D gene (5 bases each). V lost 2 bases and J lost 3, with 8 bases in between. The CDR3 is 14 amino acids. Germline CDR1 MDHEN, CDR2 SYDVKM. The CDR3 nucleotides read TGTGCCAGCAGTTTAGGGACCGGCTACAATGAGCAGTTCTTC. Translating it yields CASSLGTGYNEQFF.

This clone was counted between two and nine times. This rearrangement joins TRBV7-9 to TRBJ1-5; weak D call: TRBD1 (5 bases). This CDR3 has 16 amino acids. With 8 bases removed from V and 3 bases from J, the gap between germline ends came to 20 bases. Germline-derived CDR1 and CDR2 are SEHNR and FQNEAQ (reference sequence). CDR3 sequence (DNA): TGTGCCAGCCAATCCACGGAAGGGACCCCCAATCAGCCCCAGCATTTT. Amino acids: CASQSTEGTPNQPQHF. The full variable domain, its missing parts supplied by reference TRBV7-9 and TRBJ1-5, is DTGVSQNPRHKITKRGQNVTFRCDPISEHNRLYWYRQTLGQGPEFLTYFQNEAQLEKSRLLSDRFSAERPKGSFSTLEIQRTEQGDSAMYLCASQSTEGTPNQPQHFGDGTRLSIL.

A word on this clone: The identical CDR3 is also encoded by other nucleotide sequences in the sample. This chain connects TRBV9 to TRBJ1-2, with D perhaps TRBD1 (6 bases). The CDR3 extends over 13 amino acids. Trimming removed 0 bases at V and 4 bases at J, with 7 bases between. Germline V gives CDR1 SGDLS, CDR2 YYNGEE. CDR3 sequence reads: CASSVEGGYGYTF. For the CDR3, the DNA is TGTGCCAGCAGCGTAGAGGGGGGCTATGGCTACACCTTC.

The chain couples TRBV19 to TRBJ1-2; 7 positions match TRBD1. J gave up 8 bases and V 6 bases, and 12 bases lay outside the gene matches. This CDR3 spans 14 amino acids. Germline CDR1 LNHDA, CDR2 SQIVND (reference sequence). Here the CDR3 reads CASRDRVPNIGYTF. DNA for the CDR3: TGTGCCAGTAGAGACAGGGTTCCCAATATCGGCTACACCTTC.

This rearrangement joins TRBV29-1 to TRBJ2-7; possible D gene TRBD2, 5 bases. CDR1 is SQVTM and CDR2 is ANQGSEA in the germline V gene. V gave up 2 bases and J gave up 6 bases, with 14 bases separating them. The CDR3 loop spans 13 amino acids. The CDR3 nucleotides are TGCAGCGTTGAAAGTGTCGGGGTCTCCGAGCAGTACTTC. Its translation is CSVESVGVSEQYF.

This clone came up a few times. The V and J genes are TRBV4-1 and TRBJ2-3; 14 bases align to TRBD2. The germline V gene has CDR1 MGHRA and CDR2 YSYEKL. The length of the CDR3 is 16 residues. Germline trimming cut 0 bases from V and 4 bases from J; bases unmatched to any gene: 0. CDR3 loop: CASSQEGLAGADTQYF. The CDR3 DNA is TGCGCCAGCAGCCAAGAGGGACTAGCGGGAGCAGATACGCAGTATTTT.

This clone was observed a few times. CDR3 sequence (DNA): TGTGCCAGCAGCCAGGTAGGGAAAGGCTTGGTCGAGCAGTACTTC. It encodes CASSQVGKGLVEQYF. The chain uses TRBV4-2 and TRBJ2-7; D remains unclear. The CDR3 runs to 15 residues. Germline V gene sequence: CDR1 LGHNA, CDR2 YNFKEQ. Trimming removed 3 bases from V and 6 bases from J, with 18 bases in between.

The CDR3 nucleotides read TGTGCCAGCAGCCAGGGTCTCGGTGTCCCTGGGGCCAACGTCCTGACTTTC. Translation: CASSQGLGVPGANVLTF. The rearrangement joins TRBV14 to TRBJ2-6; the D is unclear. Trimming cost V 3 bases and J 2 bases, with 14 bases left between them. The CDR3 runs to 17 residues. Germline lookup yields CDR1 SGHDN and CDR2 FVKESK.

This clone was seen a few times. Other DNA sequences of this sample code for an identical CDR3. The genes are TRBV29-1 and TRBJ1-1; 7 positions agree with TRBD1. CDR1 and CDR2 from the germline V gene are SQVTM and ANQGSEA. With 7 bases clipped from V and 4 bases from J, the junction kept 9 bases outside the gene matches. This CDR3 is built from 13 residues. The CDR3 region has the DNA TGCAGCGCACTGACAGGGACGGGCACTGAAGCTTTCTTT. This encodes CSALTGTGTEAFF. The full variable domain, its missing parts supplied by reference TRBV29-1 and TRBJ1-1, is SAVISQKPSRDICQRGTSLTIQCQVDSQVTMMFWYRQQPGQSLTLIATANQGSEATYESGFVIDKFPISRPNLTFSTLTVSNMSPEDSSIYLCSALTGTGTEAFFGQGTRLTVV.

The V call is TRBV5-4, the J call TRBJ2-1, with 10 bases that match TRBD2. V shed 2 bases, J shed 8 bases, and the junction held 4 bases outside the gene matches. The CDR3 sequence is 14 residues long. CDR1 and CDR2 (germline): SGHNT, YYREEE (reference sequence). Here the CDR3 DNA reads TGTGCCAGCAGCTTAGCGGGAGGGCCCTATGAGCAGTTCTTC. It yields the protein CASSLAGGPYEQFF.

V usage is TRBV19 and J usage is TRBJ2-5; D is undetermined. The ends were cut back, 3 bases at V and 5 bases at J, with 10 bases in the middle. The V gene's germline CDR1 is LNHDA and CDR2 SQIVND (reference sequence). This CDR3 is 13 amino acids long. CDR3 bases: TGTGCCAGTAGTATCGGGCCCGGGGAGACCCAGTACTTC. It is translated as CASSIGPGETQYF.

This chain links TRBV19 with TRBJ2-5, with D tentatively TRBD1 (5 bases). This CDR3 contains 15 residues. The V end was cut by 1 base, the J end by 0 bases, with 9 bases between. Germline loops: CDR1 LNHDA, CDR2 SQIVND (reference sequence). Here the CDR3 reads CASSIARTYQETQYF. DNA of the CDR3: TGTGCCAGTAGTATAGCCCGGACATACCAAGAGACCCAGTACTTC.

This chain joins TRBV30 and TRBJ2-7; TRBD1 is a possible D gene (6 bases). CDR3 length: 12 amino acids. Germline V gene sequence: CDR1 GTSNPN, CDR2 SVGIG (reference sequence). V was shortened by 8 bases and J by 1 base, with 12 bases between the two germline ends. The CDR3 spells CAGTGNSYEQYF. The CDR3 DNA follows: TGTGCCGGAACAGGGAATTCCTACGAGCAGTACTTC.

At least ten counts were recorded for this clone. The same CDR3 also results from other DNA sequences found in this sample. The rearrangement uses TRBV28 and TRBJ1-1; the D gene is possibly TRBD1 (5 bases). Trimming pared 5 bases from V and 3 bases from J, leaving 7 bases between. This CDR3 spans 12 amino acids. CDR1 MDHEN and CDR2 SYDVKM come from the germline V gene. The CDR3 DNA reads TGTGCCAGCAGTCGGACATACACTGAAGCTTTCTTT. It is translated as CASSRTYTEAFF.

In DNA form, the CDR3 reads TGTGCCAGTAGTATGTGGAGAGGCGAGCAGTTCTTC. Its translation: CASSMWRGEQFF. The chain couples TRBV19 to TRBJ2-1, with unresolved D. This CDR3 has 12 amino acids. V lost 3 bases and J 10 bases, leaving 10 bases between the germline ends. The germline V gene has CDR1 LNHDA and CDR2 SQIVND (reference sequence).

Here the CDR3 reads CASSLLGRSGNTGELFF. CDR3 bases: TGTGCCAGCAGCTTACTCGGGCGGTCAGGGAACACCGGGGAGCTGTTTTTT. This chain connects TRBV7-8 to TRBJ2-2, with no clear D. Germline CDR1 reads SGHVS; CDR2 reads FQNEAQ. V was trimmed by 2 bases and J by 1 base, leaving 14 bases between them. This CDR3 is 17 amino acids long. The full variable domain, completed using reference TRBV7-8 and TRBJ2-2, is GAGVSQSPRYKVAKRGQDVALRCDPISGHVSLFWYQQALGQGPEFLTYFQNEAQLDKSGLPSDRFFAERPEGSVSTLKIQRTQQEDSAVYLCASSLLGRSGNTGELFFGEGSRLTVL.